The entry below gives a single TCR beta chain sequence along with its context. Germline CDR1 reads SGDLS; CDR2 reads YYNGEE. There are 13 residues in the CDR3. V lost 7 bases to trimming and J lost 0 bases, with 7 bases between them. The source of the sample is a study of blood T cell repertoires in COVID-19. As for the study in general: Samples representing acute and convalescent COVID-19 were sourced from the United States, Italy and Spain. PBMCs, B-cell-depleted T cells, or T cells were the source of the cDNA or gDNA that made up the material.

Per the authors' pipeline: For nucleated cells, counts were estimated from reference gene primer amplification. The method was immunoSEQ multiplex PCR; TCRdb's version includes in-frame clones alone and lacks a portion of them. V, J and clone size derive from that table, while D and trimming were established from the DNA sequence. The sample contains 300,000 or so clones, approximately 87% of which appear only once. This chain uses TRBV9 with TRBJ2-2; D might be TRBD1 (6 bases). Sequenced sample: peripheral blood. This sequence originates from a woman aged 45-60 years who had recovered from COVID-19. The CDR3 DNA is TGTGCCAGCGGGGGCCCGAACACCGGGGAGCTGTTTTTT. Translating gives CASGGPNTGELFF. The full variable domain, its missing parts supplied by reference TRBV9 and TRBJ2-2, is DSGVTQTPKHLITATGQRVTLRCSPRSGDLSVYWYQQSLDQGLQFLIQYYNGEERAKGNILERFSAQQFPDLHSELNLSSLELGDSALYFCASGGPNTGELFFGEGSRLTVL.